The clone carrying this T cell receptor (beta chain) was counted a few times. As yet, its antigen is unknown. The data stem from a study of T cells in localized non-small cell lung cancer. Study findings and constraints: Those with higher blood T cell density had longer overall survival. Clonality of T cells reached its maximum in uninvolved adjacent lung, surpassing tumor. Analysis by sequencing included only one tumor region, so heterogeneity remains possible. Appearing in adjacent lung were a median about 59 of the top 100 tumor clones.

The V gene end was trimmed by 4 bases and the J gene end by 7 bases; junction bases not matched to a gene: 7. The CDR3 is made up of 13 amino acids. CDR1 is SQVTM and CDR2 is ANQGSEA in the germline V gene. Using immunoSEQ multiplex PCR, the repertoire was profiled, and TCRdb retains in-frame clones only, with some absent. Of approximately 1,500 clones in the sample, roughly 22% were seen once. This clonotype was sampled from a female donor older than 55 with stage II squamous cell lung carcinoma. The chain joins TRBV29-1 to TRBJ2-1; 7 bases align to TRBD1. Sequenced here: normal lung tissue next to the tumor, sampled before any cancer treatment. The CDR3 protein is CSVVRGRGNEQFF. CDR3 nucleotides: TGCAGCGTTGTGAGGGGCAGGGGGAATGAGCAGTTCTTC.